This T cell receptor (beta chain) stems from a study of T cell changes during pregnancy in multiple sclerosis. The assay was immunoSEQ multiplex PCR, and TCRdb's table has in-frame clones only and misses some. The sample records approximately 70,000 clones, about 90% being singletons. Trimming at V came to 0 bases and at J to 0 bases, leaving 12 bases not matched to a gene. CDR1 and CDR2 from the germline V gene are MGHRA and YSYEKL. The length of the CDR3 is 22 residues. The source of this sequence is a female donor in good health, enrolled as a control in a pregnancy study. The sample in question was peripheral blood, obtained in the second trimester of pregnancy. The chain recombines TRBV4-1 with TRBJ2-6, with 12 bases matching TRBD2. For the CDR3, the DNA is TGCGCCAGCAGCCAAGATCACCTAGCGGGAGGGGAGGAAAGCTCTGGGGCCAACGTCCTGACTTTC. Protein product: CASSQDHLAGGEESSGANVLTF.